The 27 T cell receptor beta chains in this list originate from one sample, sequenced in a study of cytomegalovirus exposure and HLA in healthy donors. Researchers ran the PCR with 60 Vbeta and 13 Jbeta primers. The data were produced by immunoSEQ multiplex PCR, yet TCRdb's version contains in-frame clones alone and is incomplete. This repertoire shows 100,000 to 150,000 clones, roughly 72% found once; its top ten account for approximately 3.8%. The sample taken for sequencing was PBMCs. The origin of the receptors is a middle-aged man in good health and CMV-seropositive.

This clone was observed a handful of times. J is TRBJ1-5 and V is TRBV7-9; 7 nucleotides match TRBD1. CDR3 length: 15 residues. The V segment lost 5 bases and the J segment 5 bases; nucleotides outside the gene matches: 9. Per germline, CDR1 SEHNR and CDR2 FQNEAQ (reference sequence). Here the CDR3 DNA reads TGTGCCAGCAGCCACCCAGGGGGTGCCGATCAGCCCCAGCATTTT. Residues: CASSHPGGADQPQHF.

A remark on this clone: This specimen includes other DNA sequences encoding the same CDR3. The V gene is TRBV29-1, the J gene TRBJ1-1; D unresolved. Trimming shortened V by 4 bases and J by 1 base, and 7 bases separated the two germline ends. This CDR3 has 12 residues. Germline lookup yields CDR1 SQVTM and CDR2 ANQGSEA. The CDR3 DNA follows: TGCAGCGTTGCTCGGGAGAACACTGAAGCTTTCTTT. Translating it yields CSVARENTEAFF.

CDR3 nucleotides: TGTGCCAGCAGTTCCTCGGACAGCCAAAAACTGTTTTTT. This encodes CASSSSDSQKLFF. The V and J genes are TRBV27 and TRBJ1-4; D perhaps matches TRBD1 (6 bases). Germline loops: CDR1 MNHEY, CDR2 SMNVEV (reference sequence). V was cut by 4 bases and J by 9 bases, with 12 bases left in between. This CDR3 has 13 amino acids.

This chain links TRBV27 with TRBJ2-5; D possibly corresponds to TRBD2 (5 bases). The CDR3 has 15 residues. Germline values: CDR1 MNHEY, CDR2 SMNVEV (reference sequence). Deletions cut 5 bases from V and 7 bases from J, with 20 bases between. CDR3 nucleotides: TGTGCCAGCAGTCCAACGGACTTTTCCACCAGGACCCAGTACTTC. It is translated as CASSPTDFSTRTQYF.

The CDR3 spells CASSYGAGVSYEQYF. CDR3 bases: TGTGCCAGCAGCTACGGGGCAGGGGTATCGTACGAGCAGTACTTC. The chain couples TRBV11-1 to TRBJ2-7; a weak D match, TRBD1 (6 bases). V lost 4 bases and J 4 bases, leaving 17 bases between the germline ends. CDR3 length equals 15 residues. Per germline, CDR1 SGHAT and CDR2 FQDESV (reference sequence). Full variable domain (outside the CDR3, taken from reference TRBV11-1 and TRBJ2-7): EAEVAQSPRYKITEKSQAVAFWCDPISGHATLYWYRQILGQGPELLVQFQDESVVDDSQLPKDRFSAERLKGVDSTLKIQPAELGDSAMYLCASSYGAGVSYEQYFGPGTRLTVT.

This chain connects TRBV18 to TRBJ1-5; D is perhaps TRBD1 (6 bases). Trimming took off 6 bases at V and 1 base at J, with 13 bases between the two ends. Germline assignment: CDR1 KGHSH and CDR2 LQKENI. The CDR3 contains 15 residues. DNA for the CDR3: TGTGCCAGCTCCCTCGGGGGGGCAAGCAATCAGCCCCAGCATTTT. It translates to CASSLGGASNQPQHF.

The DNA for the CDR3 is TGTGCCAGCAGCTTAGAGCTAGCGGGGAGCACAGATACGCAGTATTTT. Its protein product is CASSLELAGSTDTQYF. The chain employs TRBV7-8 and TRBJ2-3, with TRBD2 matching 9 bases. V lost 1 base and J lost 0; bases outside the gene matches: 2. Germline V gene sequence: CDR1 SGHVS, CDR2 FQNEAQ. The CDR3 totals 16 residues.

V gene TRBV18 combines with J gene TRBJ2-7; TRBD2 is a possible D gene (6 bases). The CDR3 is 14 amino acids. Germline assignment: CDR1 KGHSH and CDR2 LQKENI. The ends were cut back, 8 bases at V and 4 bases at J, with 18 bases in the middle. The CDR3: CASLAEGSSYEQYF. In DNA, the CDR3 is TGTGCCAGCCTCGCGGAGGGTTCTAGTTACGAGCAGTACTTC.

This clone has more than one count but fewer than ten. The rearrangement links TRBV14 to TRBJ2-3; 10 bases line up with TRBD2. This CDR3 has 17 amino acids. Germline CDR1 SGHDN, CDR2 FVKESK. V dropped 1 base and J dropped 5; count of bases not matched to a gene: 9. The CDR3 DNA is TGTGCCAGCAGCCAAGCCCCAGCGGGGGGGCGAAGAGATACGCAGTATTTT. This translates into CASSQAPAGGRRDTQYF.

The gene calls are TRBV7-8 and TRBJ2-5, with 10 bases identical to TRBD2. This CDR3 is 15 amino acids long. Germline V gene lookup returns CDR1 SGHVS and CDR2 FQNEAQ. V lost 5 bases to trimming and J lost 2 bases; unmatched junction nucleotides: 5. The CDR3 DNA reads as TGTGCCAGCAGCCGCGGGACTAGCGAACAAGAGACCCAGTACTTC. As protein: CASSRGTSEQETQYF.

The count of this clone is one. This rearrangement joins TRBV29-1 to TRBJ2-1; the match to TRBD1 covers 7 bases. The germline gives CDR1 SQVTM, CDR2 ANQGSEA. The V segment lost 4 bases and the J segment 10 bases; nucleotides outside the gene matches: 7. The CDR3 covers 12 residues. CDR3 residues: CSVAEGGFEQFF. CDR3 coding DNA: TGCAGCGTTGCTGAAGGGGGCTTCGAGCAGTTCTTC.

In its sample, this clone was seen a few times. The rearrangement uses TRBV7-3 and TRBJ2-5; 11 bases align to TRBD2. V was pared by 5 bases and J by 4 bases, with 6 bases of the junction left unmatched. Germline V CDR1 and CDR2: SGHTA, FQGTGA. The CDR3 totals 15 residues. CDR3 sequence (DNA): TGTGCCAGCAGCCCTCTAGCGGGAGGATTAGAGACCCAGTACTTC. As protein: CASSPLAGGLETQYF.

This rearrangement joins TRBV14 to TRBJ2-7; TRBD1 is a possible D gene (5 bases). CDR3 length: 15 residues. V lost 6 bases, J lost 2 bases, and 17 bases lay in between. The germline V gene has CDR1 SGHDN and CDR2 FVKESK. The CDR3 sequence is CASSFRQSPPYEQYF. In DNA, the CDR3 is TGTGCCAGCAGTTTCAGACAGAGTCCCCCCTACGAGCAGTACTTC.

The J gene is TRBJ2-1, the V gene TRBV6-4; D perhaps matches TRBD1 (5 bases). Trimming left V 3 bases short and J 6 bases short, with 9 bases between. Germline CDR1 MRHNA, CDR2 SNTAGT. CDR3 length: 13 residues. The CDR3 region has the DNA TGTGCCAGCAGTGAGGCAGGGCGCAATGAGCAGTTCTTC. This codes for CASSEAGRNEQFF.

V is TRBV7-2 and J is TRBJ2-5, with TRBD1 as a possible D gene (5 bases). V was cut by 0 bases and J by 1 base, with 9 bases left in between. The germline V gene has CDR1 SGHTA and CDR2 FQGNSA. CDR3 length equals 15 residues. The CDR3: CASSLASTAQETQYF. The CDR3 DNA reads as TGTGCCAGCAGCTTAGCTTCGACAGCCCAAGAGACCCAGTACTTC.

The chain recombines TRBV6-1 with TRBJ1-1; 8 bases are shared with TRBD1. Germline values: CDR1 MNHNS, CDR2 SASEGT. The CDR3 is 18 amino acids. V shed 1 base and J 5 bases; nucleotides not matched to a gene: 15. CDR3 sequence (DNA): TGTGCCAGCAGTGAAGTAAGGCAGGGGGCGCTTAGGGGGACTGAAGCTTTCTTT. Amino acid sequence: CASSEVRQGALRGTEAFF.

This clone was observed once. This chain connects TRBV9 to TRBJ2-1; 10 bases match TRBD2. Germline loops: CDR1 SGDLS, CDR2 YYNGEE. The CDR3 totals 15 residues. With V trimmed by 4 bases and J by 4 bases, 5 bases remained unmatched. As DNA, the CDR3 is TGTGCCAGCAGCTTCGGACTAGCGGAATACAATGAGCAGTTCTTC. It is translated as CASSFGLAEYNEQFF.

This chain joins TRBV5-1 and TRBJ1-1; 8 bases agree with TRBD1. CDR1 is SGHRS and CDR2 is YFSETQ in the germline V gene. V lost 0 bases, J lost 0 bases, and 4 bases stayed unmatched. The CDR3 has 16 amino acids. CDR3 in amino acids: CASSLGQGYVNTEAFF. CDR3 DNA: TGCGCCAGCAGCTTGGGACAGGGGTACGTGAACACTGAAGCTTTCTTT. The complete variable domain, with remaining parts taken from reference TRBV5-1 and TRBJ1-1, reads KAGVTQTPRYLIKTRGQQVTLSCSPISGHRSVSWYQQTPGQGLQFLFEYFSETQRNKGNFPGRFSGRQFSNSRSEMNVSTLELGDSALYLCASSLGQGYVNTEAFFGQGTRLTVV.

This clone was recorded once. The genes are TRBV11-2 and TRBJ2-1, with 7 bases that match TRBD2. The ends lost 1 base at V and 6 bases at J; junction bases unmatched: 3. The CDR3 is made up of 14 amino acids. In germline, CDR1 is SGHAT, CDR2 FQNNGV. CDR3 in DNA: TGTGCCAGCAGCTTAGCGGGAGGTCTCAATGAGCAGTTCTTC. Translating gives CASSLAGGLNEQFF.

V usage is TRBV7-8 and J usage is TRBJ2-2; D is unresolved. Trimming took off 1 base at V and 6 bases at J, with 12 bases between the two ends. Per germline, CDR1 SGHVS and CDR2 FQNEAQ. This CDR3 is built from 15 residues. CDR3 sequence: CASSLGVGSPGELFF. As DNA, the CDR3 is TGTGCCAGCAGCTTAGGGGTCGGGTCCCCCGGGGAGCTGTTTTTT. The full variable domain, in which reference TRBV7-8 and TRBJ2-2 provide the parts outside the CDR3, is GAGVSQSPRYKVAKRGQDVALRCDPISGHVSLFWYQQALGQGPEFLTYFQNEAQLDKSGLPSDRFFAERPEGSVSTLKIQRTQQEDSAVYLCASSLGVGSPGELFFGEGSRLTVL.

This rearrangement joins TRBV6-5 to TRBJ2-3, with TRBD2 matching over 8 bases. V lost 7 bases to trimming and J lost 7 bases; unmatched junction nucleotides: 10. CDR1 is MNHEY, CDR2 SVGAGI, per germline. The CDR3 is 14 amino acids. CDR3 sequence reads: CASKKGLESNTQYF. In DNA, the CDR3 is TGTGCCAGCAAGAAGGGACTAGAATCGAATACGCAGTATTTT.

The chain has TRBV15 and TRBJ2-7; D is unclear. The germline gives CDR1 LNHNV, CDR2 YYDKDF (reference sequence). Trimming stripped 1 base from V and 0 bases from J, with 10 bases between. The CDR3 consists of 15 residues. The CDR3 DNA reads TGTGCCACCAGCAGAGCCCCCATTAGCTCCTACGAGCAGTACTTC. Amino acid sequence: CATSRAPISSYEQYF.

J is TRBJ1-1 and V is TRBV4-1; possibly TRBD1 for D (6 bases). Germline loops: CDR1 MGHRA, CDR2 YSYEKL. V was pared by 2 bases and J by 0 bases, with 13 bases between. The CDR3 is 16 residues long. CDR3 nucleotides: TGCGCCAGCAGCCAACAGGCCGGGACATTGAACACTGAAGCTTTCTTT. Encoded protein: CASSQQAGTLNTEAFF.

The chain recombines TRBV15 with TRBJ2-3; 11 bases match TRBD2. V gave up 9 bases and J gave up 3 bases; unmatched junction bases: 11. The CDR3 contains 16 residues. Germline CDR1 LNHNV, CDR2 YYDKDF (reference sequence). The CDR3 sequence is CATRQDRTSGTDTQYF. As DNA, the CDR3 is TGTGCCACTAGACAAGACCGGACTAGCGGGACAGATACGCAGTATTTT.

V is TRBV7-3 and J is TRBJ2-2; the D is unclear. The germline V and J ends were trimmed by 1 base and 0 bases, with 9 bases remaining between them. CDR3 size: 16 residues. CDR1 and CDR2 from the germline V gene are SGHTA and FQGTGA. The CDR3 spells CASSLRAPSNTGELFF. CDR3 in DNA: TGTGCCAGCAGCTTAAGAGCGCCCTCGAACACCGGGGAGCTGTTTTTT.

This chain joins TRBV6-1 and TRBJ2-7; TRBD1 matches at 7 bases. V gave up 1 base and J gave up 5 bases; unmatched junction bases: 2. Germline V CDR1 and CDR2: MNHNS, SASEGT. This CDR3 spans 13 amino acids. CDR3 coding DNA: TGTGCCAGCAGTGAAGAGGGGACAGACGAGCAGTACTTC. Translated, it gives CASSEEGTDEQYF.

This clone was observed a few times. This specimen includes other DNA sequences encoding the same CDR3. This chain connects TRBV10-3 to TRBJ2-3; 9 positions match TRBD1. V was clipped by 0 bases and J by 3 bases; unmatched bases: 7. Germline loops: CDR1 ENHRY, CDR2 SYGVKD. CDR3 length: 17 residues. Written as DNA, the CDR3 is TGTGCCATCAGTGAGTCGAAGGGGACAGGGTCTACAGATACGCAGTATTTT. As protein: CAISESKGTGSTDTQYF.